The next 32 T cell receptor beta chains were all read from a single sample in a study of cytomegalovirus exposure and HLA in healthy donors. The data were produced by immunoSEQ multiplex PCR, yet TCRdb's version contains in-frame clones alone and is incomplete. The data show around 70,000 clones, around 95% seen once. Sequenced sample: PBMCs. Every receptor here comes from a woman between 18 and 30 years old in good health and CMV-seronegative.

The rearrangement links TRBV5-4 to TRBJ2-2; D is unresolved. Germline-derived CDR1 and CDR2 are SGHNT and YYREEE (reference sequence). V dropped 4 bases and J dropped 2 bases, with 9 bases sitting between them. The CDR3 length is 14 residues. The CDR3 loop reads CASSGEANTGELFF. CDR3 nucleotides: TGTGCCAGCAGCGGAGAGGCAAACACCGGGGAGCTGTTTTTT.

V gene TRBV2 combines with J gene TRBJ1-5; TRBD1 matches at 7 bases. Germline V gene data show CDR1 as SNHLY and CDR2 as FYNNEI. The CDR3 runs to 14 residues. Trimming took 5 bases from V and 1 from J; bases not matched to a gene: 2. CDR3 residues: CASSKDRSNQPQHF. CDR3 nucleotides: TGTGCCAGCAGTAAGGACAGGAGCAATCAGCCCCAGCATTTT.

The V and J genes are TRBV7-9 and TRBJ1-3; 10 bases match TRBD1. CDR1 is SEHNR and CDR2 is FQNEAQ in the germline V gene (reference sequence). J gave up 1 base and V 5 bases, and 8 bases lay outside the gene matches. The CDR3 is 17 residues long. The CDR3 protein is CASSKDRGRTSGNTIYF. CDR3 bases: TGTGCCAGCAGCAAAGACAGGGGGCGTACGTCTGGAAACACCATATATTTT. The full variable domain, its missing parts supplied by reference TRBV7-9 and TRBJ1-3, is DTGVSQNPRHKITKRGQNVTFRCDPISEHNRLYWYRQTLGQGPEFLTYFQNEAQLEKSRLLSDRFSAERPKGSFSTLEIQRTEQGDSAMYLCASSKDRGRTSGNTIYFGEGSWLTVV.

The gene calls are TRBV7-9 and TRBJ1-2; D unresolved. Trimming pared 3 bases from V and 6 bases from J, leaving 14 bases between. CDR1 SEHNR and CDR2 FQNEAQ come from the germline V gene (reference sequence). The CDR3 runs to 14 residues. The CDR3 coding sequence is TGTGCCAGCAGCTTGCGAACGGTGGCGGATGGCTACACCTTC. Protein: CASSLRTVADGYTF. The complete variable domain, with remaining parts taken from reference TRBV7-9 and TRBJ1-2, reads DTGVSQNPRHKITKRGQNVTFRCDPISEHNRLYWYRQTLGQGPEFLTYFQNEAQLEKSRLLSDRFSAERPKGSFSTLEIQRTEQGDSAMYLCASSLRTVADGYTFGSGTRLTVV.

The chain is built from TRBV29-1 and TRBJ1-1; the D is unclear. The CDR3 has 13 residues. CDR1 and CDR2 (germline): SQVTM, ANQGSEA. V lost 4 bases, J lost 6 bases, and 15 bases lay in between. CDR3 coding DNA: TGCAGCGTTGCTAGCGTCCTGAGGGCTGAAGCTTTCTTT. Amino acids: CSVASVLRAEAFF.

DNA of the CDR3: TGCGCCAGCAGCTTGCCCCTCGTATTAGCGGGGGTCACAGATACGCAGTATTTT. This gives the protein CASSLPLVLAGVTDTQYF. The rearrangement links TRBV5-1 to TRBJ2-3, with 9 bases fitting TRBD2. This CDR3 region has 18 residues. CDR1 is SGHRS, CDR2 YFSETQ, per germline. The trim removed 1 base at V and 2 bases at J, leaving 11 bases unmatched.

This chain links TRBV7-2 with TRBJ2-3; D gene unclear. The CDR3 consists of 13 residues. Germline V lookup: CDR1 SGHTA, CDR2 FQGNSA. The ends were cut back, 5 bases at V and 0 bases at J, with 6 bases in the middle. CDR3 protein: CASSRASTDTQYF. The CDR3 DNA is TGTGCCAGCAGCCGAGCGAGCACAGATACGCAGTATTTT.

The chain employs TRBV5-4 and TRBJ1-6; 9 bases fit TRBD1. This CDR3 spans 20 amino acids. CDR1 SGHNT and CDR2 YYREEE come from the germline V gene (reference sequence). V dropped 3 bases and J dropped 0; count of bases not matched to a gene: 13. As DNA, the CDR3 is TGTGCCAGCAGCTATAACCCGGGACAGGGATTTAGCTCCTATAATTCACCCCTCCACTTT. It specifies CASSYNPGQGFSSYNSPLHF.

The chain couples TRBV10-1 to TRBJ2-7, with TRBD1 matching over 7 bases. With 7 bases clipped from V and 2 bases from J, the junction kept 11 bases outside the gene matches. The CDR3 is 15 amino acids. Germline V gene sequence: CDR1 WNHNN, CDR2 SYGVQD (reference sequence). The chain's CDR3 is CASTSLGGETYEQYF. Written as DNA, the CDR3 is TGCGCCAGCACGTCCTTAGGGGGCGAAACCTACGAGCAGTACTTC.

CDR3 protein: CASSYPGQGANEQYF. CDR3 in DNA: TGTGCCAGCAGTTACCCGGGACAGGGGGCGAACGAGCAGTACTTC. The chain has TRBV6-5 and TRBJ2-7; 12 nucleotides line up with TRBD1. The CDR3 sequence is 15 residues long. The V segment lost 2 bases and the J segment 5 bases; nucleotides outside the gene matches: 4. Germline V gene lookup returns CDR1 MNHEY and CDR2 SVGAGI.

CDR3 bases: TGTGCCAGCAGCTGGGGGACAGGGGGCTATGAAAAACTGTTTTTT. As protein: CASSWGTGGYEKLFF. V is TRBV5-6 and J is TRBJ1-4; 12 positions match TRBD1. This CDR3 is 15 amino acids long. V shed 3 bases, J shed 6 bases, and the junction held 3 bases outside the gene matches. Germline V gives CDR1 SGHDT, CDR2 YYEEEE.

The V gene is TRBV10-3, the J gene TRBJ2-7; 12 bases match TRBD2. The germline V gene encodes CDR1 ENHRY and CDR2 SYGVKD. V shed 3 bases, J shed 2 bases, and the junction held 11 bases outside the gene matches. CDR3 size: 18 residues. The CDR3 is CAISELAGGQGRPYEQYF. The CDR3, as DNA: TGTGCCATCAGTGAACTAGCGGGGGGACAGGGAAGACCCTACGAGCAGTACTTC.

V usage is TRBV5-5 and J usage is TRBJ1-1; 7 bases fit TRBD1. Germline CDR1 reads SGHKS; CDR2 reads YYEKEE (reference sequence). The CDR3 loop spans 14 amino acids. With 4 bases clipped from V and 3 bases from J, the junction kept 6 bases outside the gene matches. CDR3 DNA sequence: TGTGCCAGCAGCGTAACAGGGGTTCACACTGAAGCTTTCTTT. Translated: CASSVTGVHTEAFF. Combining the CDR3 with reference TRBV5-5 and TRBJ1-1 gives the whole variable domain DAGVTQSPTHLIKTRGQQVTLRCSPISGHKSVSWYQQVLGQGPQFIFQYYEKEERGRGNFPDRFSARQFPNYSSELNVNALLLGDSALYLCASSVTGVHTEAFFGQGTRLTVV.

The CDR3 nucleotides are TGTGCCAGCACTCGGCAGGGGTTCTATGGCTACACCTTC. Amino acids: CASTRQGFYGYTF. J is TRBJ1-2 and V is TRBV28; TRBD1 might be the D (6 bases). The CDR3 totals 13 residues. V was pared by 7 bases and J by 4 bases, with 13 bases between. Germline values: CDR1 MDHEN, CDR2 SYDVKM.

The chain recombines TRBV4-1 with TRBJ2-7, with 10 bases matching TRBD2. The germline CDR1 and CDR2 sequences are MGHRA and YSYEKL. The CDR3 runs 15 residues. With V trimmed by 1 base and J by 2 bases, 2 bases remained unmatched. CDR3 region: CASSQASGGTYEQYF. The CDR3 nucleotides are TGCGCCAGCAGCCAAGCTAGCGGGGGTACCTACGAGCAGTACTTC.

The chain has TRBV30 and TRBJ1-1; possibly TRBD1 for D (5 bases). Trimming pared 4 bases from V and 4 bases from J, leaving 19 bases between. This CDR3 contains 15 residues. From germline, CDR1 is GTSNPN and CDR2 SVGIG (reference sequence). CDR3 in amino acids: CAWTNYGDGGTEAFF. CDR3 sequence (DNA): TGTGCCTGGACCAACTACGGGGACGGGGGCACTGAAGCTTTCTTT.

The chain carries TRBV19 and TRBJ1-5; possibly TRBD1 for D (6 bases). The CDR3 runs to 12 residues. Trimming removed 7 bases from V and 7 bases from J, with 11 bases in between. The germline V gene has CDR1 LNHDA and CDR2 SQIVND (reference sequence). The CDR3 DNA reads TGTGCCAGTACATTCAGGGGACAGCCCCAGCATTTT. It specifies CASTFRGQPQHF. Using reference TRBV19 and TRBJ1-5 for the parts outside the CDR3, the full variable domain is DGGITQSPKYLFRKEGQNVTLSCEQNLNHDAMYWYRQDPGQGLRLIYYSQIVNDFQKGDIAEGYSVSREKKESFPLTVTSAQKNPTAFYLCASTFRGQPQHFGDGTRLSIL.

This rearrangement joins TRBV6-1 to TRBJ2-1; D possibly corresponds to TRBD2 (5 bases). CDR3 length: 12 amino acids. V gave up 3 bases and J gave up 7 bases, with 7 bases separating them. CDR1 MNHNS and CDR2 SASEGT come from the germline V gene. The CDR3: CASSEERNEQFF. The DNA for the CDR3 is TGTGCCAGCAGTGAGGAGCGGAATGAGCAGTTCTTC.

CDR3 amino acids: CASSPALLAGGLTDTQYF. CDR3 DNA: TGTGCCAGCAGTCCGGCCCTACTAGCGGGGGGGCTCACAGATACGCAGTATTTT. The chain employs TRBV5-4 and TRBJ2-3; 13 nucleotides align to TRBD2. The CDR3 is made up of 18 amino acids. The J segment lost 2 bases and the V segment lost 5 bases, leaving 11 bases of the junction unmatched. CDR1 and CDR2 from the germline V gene are SGHNT and YYREEE (reference sequence). Using reference TRBV5-4 and TRBJ2-3 for the parts outside the CDR3, the full variable domain is ETGVTQSPTHLIKTRGQQVTLRCSSQSGHNTVSWYQQALGQGPQFIFQYYREEENGRGNFPPRFSGLQFPNYSSELNVNALELDDSALYLCASSPALLAGGLTDTQYFGPGTRLTVL.

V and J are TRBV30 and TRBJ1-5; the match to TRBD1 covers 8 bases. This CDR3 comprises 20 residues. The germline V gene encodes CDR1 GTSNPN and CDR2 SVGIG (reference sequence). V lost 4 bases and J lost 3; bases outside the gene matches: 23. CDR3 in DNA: TGTGCCTGGAATCGGACAGGGCGCACAATTACCCACGTAGTCAATCAGCCCCAGCATTTT. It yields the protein CAWNRTGRTITHVVNQPQHF.

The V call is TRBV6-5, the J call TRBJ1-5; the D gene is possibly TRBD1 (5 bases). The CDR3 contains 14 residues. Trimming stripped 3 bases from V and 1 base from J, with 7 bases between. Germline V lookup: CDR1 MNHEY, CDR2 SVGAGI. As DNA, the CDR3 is TGTGCCAGCAGTTATTCAGGGAGCAATCAGCCCCAGCATTTT. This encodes CASSYSGSNQPQHF.

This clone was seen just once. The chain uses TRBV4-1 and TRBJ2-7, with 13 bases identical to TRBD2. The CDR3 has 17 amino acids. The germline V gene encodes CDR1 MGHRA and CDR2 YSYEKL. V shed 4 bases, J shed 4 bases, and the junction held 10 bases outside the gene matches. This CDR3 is CASSPRLAGGFIYEQYF. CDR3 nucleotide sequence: TGCGCCAGCAGCCCTCGACTAGCGGGGGGTTTTATTTACGAGCAGTACTTC.

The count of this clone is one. CDR3 loop: CATSSGGDWSSGSVDIQYF. The CDR3 bases are TGTGCCACCAGCAGTGGAGGAGATTGGTCTAGCGGGTCGGTGGACATTCAGTACTTC. The chain is built from TRBV15 and TRBJ2-4; 8 bases align to TRBD2. Germline V gene data show CDR1 as LNHNV and CDR2 as YYDKDF (reference sequence). The CDR3 is made up of 19 amino acids. Losses at the gene ends were 3 bases for V and 8 bases for J; bases not matched to a gene: 21.

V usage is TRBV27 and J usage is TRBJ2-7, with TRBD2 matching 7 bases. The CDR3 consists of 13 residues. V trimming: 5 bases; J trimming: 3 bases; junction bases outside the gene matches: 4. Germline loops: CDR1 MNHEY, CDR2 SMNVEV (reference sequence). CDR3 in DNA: TGTGCCAGCAGTGATAGCGGGTTCTACGAGCAGTACTTC. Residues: CASSDSGFYEQYF.

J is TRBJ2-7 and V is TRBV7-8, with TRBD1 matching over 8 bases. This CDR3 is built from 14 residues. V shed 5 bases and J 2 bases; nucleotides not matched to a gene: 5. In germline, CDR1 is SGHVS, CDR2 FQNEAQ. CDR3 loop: CASSPPGQAYEQYF. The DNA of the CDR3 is TGTGCCAGCAGCCCTCCGGGACAGGCCTACGAGCAGTACTTC.

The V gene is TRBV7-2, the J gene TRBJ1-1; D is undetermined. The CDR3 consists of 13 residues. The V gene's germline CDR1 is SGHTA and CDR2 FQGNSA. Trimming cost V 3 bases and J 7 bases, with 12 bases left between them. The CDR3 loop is CASSFYPGDEAFF. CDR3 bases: TGTGCCAGCAGCTTCTACCCAGGCGATGAAGCTTTCTTT. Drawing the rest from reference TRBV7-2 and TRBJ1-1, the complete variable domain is GAGVSQSPSNKVTEKGKDVELRCDPISGHTALYWYRQSLGQGLEFLIYFQGNSAPDKSGLPSDRFSAERTGGSVSTLTIQRTQQEDSAVYLCASSFYPGDEAFFGQGTRLTVV.

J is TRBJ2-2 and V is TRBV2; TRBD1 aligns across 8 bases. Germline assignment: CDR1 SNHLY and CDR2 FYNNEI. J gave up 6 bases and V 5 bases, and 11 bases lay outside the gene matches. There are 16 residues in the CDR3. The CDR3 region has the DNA TGTGCCAGCAGTTCCTCCCGGGACAGGTTAGCCGGGGAGCTGTTTTTT. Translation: CASSSSRDRLAGELFF.

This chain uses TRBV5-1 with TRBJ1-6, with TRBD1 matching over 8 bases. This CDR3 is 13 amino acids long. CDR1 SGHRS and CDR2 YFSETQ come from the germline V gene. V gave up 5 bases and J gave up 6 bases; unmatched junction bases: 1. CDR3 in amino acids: CASRGTGNSPLHF. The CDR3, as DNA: TGCGCCAGCAGGGGGACAGGTAATTCACCCCTCCACTTT.

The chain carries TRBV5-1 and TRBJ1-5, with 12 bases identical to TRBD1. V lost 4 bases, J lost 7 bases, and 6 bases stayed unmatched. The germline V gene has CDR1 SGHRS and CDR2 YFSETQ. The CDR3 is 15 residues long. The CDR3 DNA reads TGCGCCAGCAGCGAGGGACAGGGGGCAGGGCAGCCCCAGCATTTT. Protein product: CASSEGQGAGQPQHF.

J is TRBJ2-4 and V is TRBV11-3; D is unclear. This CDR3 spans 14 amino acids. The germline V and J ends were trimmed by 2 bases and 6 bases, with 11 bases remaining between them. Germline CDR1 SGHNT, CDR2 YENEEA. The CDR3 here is CASSLTSPGNIQYF. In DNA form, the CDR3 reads TGTGCCAGCAGCTTAACCTCCCCGGGAAACATTCAGTACTTC.

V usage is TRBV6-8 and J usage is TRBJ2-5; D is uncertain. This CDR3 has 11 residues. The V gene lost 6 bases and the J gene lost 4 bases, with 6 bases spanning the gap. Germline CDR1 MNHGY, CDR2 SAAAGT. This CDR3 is CASSPLETQYF. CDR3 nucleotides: TGTGCCAGCAGCCCCCTAGAGACCCAGTACTTC.

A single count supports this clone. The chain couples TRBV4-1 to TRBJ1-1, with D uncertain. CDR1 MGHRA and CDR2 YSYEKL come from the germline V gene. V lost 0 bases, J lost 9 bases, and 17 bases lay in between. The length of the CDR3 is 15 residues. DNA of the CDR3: TGCGCCAGCAGCCAAGAAATGGGCCCGCCGGCACAAGCTTTCTTT. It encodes CASSQEMGPPAQAFF.